This T cell receptor (beta chain) was identified during a study of OX40 agonist ivuxolimab in advanced cancers. Study-wide background: In this cohort, patients received ivuxolimab, an agonistic anti-OX40 (CD134) antibody. Head and neck, renal cell, melanoma or hepatocellular carcinoma were the cancers that dose-escalation patients had. Participants, approximately 80% male, averaged roughly 55 years of age, ranging from 23 to 79.

Germline V CDR1 and CDR2: MDHEN, SYDVKM. After removal of 3 bases from V and 8 bases from J, the junction contained 8 bases not matched to a gene. CDR3 length: 14 residues. Patients were ineligible given autoimmune disease history or systemic immunosuppression. TCRdb's table, derived via immunoSEQ multiplex PCR, lists solely in-frame clones and lacks some. The table includes about 97,000 clones, 80% to 90% detected once. V usage is TRBV28 and J usage is TRBJ1-2; TRBD1 aligns across 8 bases. This material consisted of CD4+ or CD8+ T cells sorted from blood, taken in a trial of the OX40 agonist ivuxolimab. The origin of this receptor is an adult with an advanced solid tumor such as melanoma, head and neck, liver or kidney cancer. For the CDR3, the DNA is TGTGCCAGCAGTTTTCCCAGGGGGCTGTCCGGCTACACCTTC. Its translation: CASSFPRGLSGYTF.